A selection of T cell receptor beta chains follows, all from one sample in a study of CD8 T cells in ankylosing spondylitis. Each CDR3 protein gets one entry after TCRdb re-called the 5' RACE reads with MiXCR. Of 200,000 to 250,000 distinct CDR3 sequences in the sample, roughly 10% were seen once. Sequencing was performed on blood, either unsorted or a sorted T cell fraction (not recorded which). The source is a male donor with ankylosing spondylitis or in good health (not recorded which). The CDR3 runs from the conserved cysteine through the conserved F or W. The D gene is left open where the match is weak. Expanded clones get a size class; other rows say once, few or many, or leave the size out.

CDR3aa | abundance | d_gene | v_gene
CASSKALYGSTTYEQYF | few | NA | TRBV21-1
CASSHAPGGNSYEQYF | many | NA | TRBV12-3/TRBV12-4
CATKKTRPCAGYEQYF | NA | NA | TRBV24-1
CASSLGLVGRLDTEAFF | few | NA | TRBV7-9
CASSLSLVNQPQHF | many | NA | TRBV12-3/TRBV12-4
CASSPTQDTGELFF | many | NA | TRBV7-6
CASMLTGQETQYF | NA | NA | TRBV2
CASSRLGDQITGELFF | few | NA | TRBV6-1
CASSATGAYEQYF | few | TRBD1 | TRBV7-9
CASSLAGDTGANVLTF | many | NA | TRBV5-1
CASSLEQDHEQYF | few | NA | TRBV5-1
CASRRGLPFQETQYF | NA | NA | TRBV12-2
CASSSGRAADTQYF | once | NA | TRBV11-3
CASTPGMNVYEQYF | few | NA | TRBV6-1
CASSYSTGTQPQHF | few | NA | TRBV6-2/TRBV6-3
CSARGAGVRDTQYF | many | TRBD2 | TRBV20-1
CASRLSAGTIYEQYF | NA | NA | TRBV12-2
CASSLYPSTGELFF | few | NA | TRBV7-3
CASTQGAGANVLTF | once | NA | TRBV6-1
CSARTGGYTF | many | NA | TRBV20-1
CASTLEGAGLDTQYF | many | NA | TRBV5-1
CAISATGGEQYF | many | TRBD1 | TRBV10-3
CASNLGGGVDEQFF | NA | TRBD2 | TRBV5-1
CASRGGYTEAFF | NA | NA | TRBV6-2/TRBV6-3
CASSQDSYPNEQFF | NA | NA | TRBV3-1
CSALNFLAGPSDTQYF | many | TRBD2 | TRBV20-1
CSAKNRDGSYEQYF | many | NA | TRBV29-1
CASSLAGDRSTDTQYF | many | TRBD1 | TRBV5-1
CSARDRGLAGAREQYF | NA | TRBD2 | TRBV20-1
CATSKGRTVEAFF | many | NA | TRBV15
CASSSGGQQYNEQFF | few | NA | TRBV7-9
CASTRHGTGDEKLFF | NA | TRBD1 | TRBV12-3/TRBV12-4
CASSAVRANTDTQYF | many | NA | TRBV5-1